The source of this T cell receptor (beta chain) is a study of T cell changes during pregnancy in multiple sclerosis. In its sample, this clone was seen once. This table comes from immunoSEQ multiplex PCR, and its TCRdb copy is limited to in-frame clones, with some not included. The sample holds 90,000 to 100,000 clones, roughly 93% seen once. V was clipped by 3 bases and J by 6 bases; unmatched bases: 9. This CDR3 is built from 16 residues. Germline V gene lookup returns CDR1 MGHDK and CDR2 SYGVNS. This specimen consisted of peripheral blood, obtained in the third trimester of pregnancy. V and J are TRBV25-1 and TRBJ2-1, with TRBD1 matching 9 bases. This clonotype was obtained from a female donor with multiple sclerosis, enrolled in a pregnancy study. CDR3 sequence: CASSDQNRGRSNEQFF. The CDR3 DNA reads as TGTGCCAGCAGTGATCAGAACAGGGGGCGAAGCAATGAGCAGTTCTTC.